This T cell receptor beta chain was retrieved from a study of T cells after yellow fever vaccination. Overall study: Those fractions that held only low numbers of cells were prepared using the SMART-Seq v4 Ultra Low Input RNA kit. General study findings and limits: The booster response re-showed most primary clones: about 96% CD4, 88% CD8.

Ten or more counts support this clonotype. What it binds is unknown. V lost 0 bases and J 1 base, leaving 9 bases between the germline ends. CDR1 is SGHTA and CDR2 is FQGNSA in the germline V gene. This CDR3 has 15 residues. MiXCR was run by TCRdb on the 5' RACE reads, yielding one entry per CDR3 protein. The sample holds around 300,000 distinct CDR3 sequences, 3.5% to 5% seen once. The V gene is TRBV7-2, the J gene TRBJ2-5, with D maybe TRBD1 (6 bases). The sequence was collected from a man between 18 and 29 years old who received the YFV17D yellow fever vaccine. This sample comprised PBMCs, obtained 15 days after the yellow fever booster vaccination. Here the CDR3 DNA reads TGTGCCAGCAGCTTAGCTAGGACAGCCCAAGAGACCCAGTACTTC. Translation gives CASSLARTAQETQYF.